What follows are 10 T cell receptor beta chains derived from one specimen sequenced in a study of blood T cell repertoires in COVID-19. Assay: immunoSEQ multiplex PCR; the TCRdb copy retains only in-frame clones and omits some. The sample carries 150,000 to 200,000 clones, roughly four fifths recorded once. The sample taken for sequencing was peripheral blood. The receptors here all came from a woman aged 25 to 39 with acute or convalescent COVID-19.

The rearrangement uses TRBV7-2 and TRBJ1-3; D perhaps matches TRBD1 (5 bases). Trimming left V 2 bases short and J 5 bases short, with 13 bases between. From germline, CDR1 is SGHTA and CDR2 FQGNSA. This CDR3 contains 15 residues. This chain's CDR3 is CASSLTPGIRNTIYF. The CDR3 DNA reads as TGTGCCAGCAGCTTAACGCCAGGGATTCGAAACACCATATATTTT.

CDR3 sequence (DNA): TGTGCCAGCACCCGGGATTTATACGAGCAGTACTTC. It codes for CASTRDLYEQYF. This sequence joins TRBV21-1 and TRBJ2-7; the DNA was not used to check the table's D call, TRBD2. TRBV21-1 is a pseudogene locus. The CDR3 is made up of 12 amino acids.

Only a few counts were recorded for this clone. The gene calls are TRBV4-1 and TRBJ2-7; the D gene is possibly TRBD1 (5 bases). Germline V gene sequence: CDR1 MGHRA, CDR2 YSYEKL. CDR3 length: 16 amino acids. Trimming took 6 bases from V and 3 from J, leaving 21 bases between them. CDR3 in amino acids: CASSDWGERNGYEQYF. CDR3 nucleotide sequence: TGCGCCAGCAGTGATTGGGGCGAGAGGAATGGCTACGAGCAGTACTTC.

This rearrangement joins TRBV24-1 to TRBJ1-5; 7 bases align to TRBD1. The CDR3 spans 15 residues. CDR1 and CDR2 (germline): KGHDR, SFDVKD. V lost 4 bases to trimming and J lost 4 bases; unmatched junction nucleotides: 6. CDR3 in amino acids: CATSDGGQPNQPQHF. CDR3 DNA sequence: TGTGCCACCAGTGACGGGGGACAGCCTAATCAGCCCCAGCATTTT.

The V call is TRBV10-1, the J call TRBJ2-2, with D perhaps matching TRBD2 (5 bases). V lost 3 bases and J 1 base, leaving 9 bases between the germline ends. In germline, CDR1 is WNHNN, CDR2 SYGVQD (reference sequence). The CDR3 runs to 15 residues. CDR3: CASSEISENTGELFF. CDR3 nucleotides: TGCGCCAGCAGTGAAATTAGCGAGAACACCGGGGAGCTGTTTTTT.

The chain has TRBV5-1 and TRBJ1-2; 7 nucleotides line up with TRBD1. Per germline, CDR1 SGHRS and CDR2 YFSETQ. V shed 4 bases, J shed 8 bases, and the junction held 11 bases outside the gene matches. The CDR3 extends over 14 amino acids. The CDR3 DNA reads as TGCGCCAGCAGCCCGAACCGGGACAGAGAGGGCTACACCTTC. Translating gives CASSPNRDREGYTF.

The chain recombines TRBV30 with TRBJ1-1; 11 nucleotides match TRBD1. J was trimmed by 7 bases and V by 1 base; bases with no gene match: 11. Germline values: CDR1 GTSNPN, CDR2 SVGIG (reference sequence). CDR3 size: 16 residues. CDR3 sequence: CAWSGLGQGVRGEAFF. The CDR3 bases are TGTGCCTGGAGTGGGCTGGGACAGGGGGTTAGAGGTGAAGCTTTCTTT.

The rearrangement links TRBV6-5 to TRBJ1-1, with D possibly being TRBD1 (5 bases). Deletions cut 7 bases from V and 1 base from J, with 10 bases between. The germline CDR1 and CDR2 sequences are MNHEY and SVGAGI. The CDR3 has 13 amino acids. Here the CDR3 reads CASTPRGNTEAFF. The DNA for the CDR3 is TGTGCCAGCACCCCTAGGGGGAACACTGAAGCTTTCTTT.

The chain joins TRBV7-9 to TRBJ1-1, with D maybe TRBD1 (5 bases). CDR3 length equals 14 residues. The germline CDR1 and CDR2 sequences are SEHNR and FQNEAQ (reference sequence). Trimming removed 3 bases from V and 1 base from J, with 9 bases in between. Here the CDR3 reads CASSLGGRNTEAFF. Here the CDR3 DNA reads TGTGCCAGCAGCTTGGGGGGGAGGAACACTGAAGCTTTCTTT.

The chain joins TRBV5-1 to TRBJ2-1; weak D call: TRBD2 (5 bases). V was trimmed by 4 bases and J by 5 bases, leaving 10 bases between them. The CDR3 is 13 amino acids. Germline V gene lookup returns CDR1 SGHRS and CDR2 YFSETQ. The CDR3 DNA is TGCGCCAGCAGCACTACGGGAAACAATGAGCAGTTCTTC. Amino acids: CASSTTGNNEQFF.